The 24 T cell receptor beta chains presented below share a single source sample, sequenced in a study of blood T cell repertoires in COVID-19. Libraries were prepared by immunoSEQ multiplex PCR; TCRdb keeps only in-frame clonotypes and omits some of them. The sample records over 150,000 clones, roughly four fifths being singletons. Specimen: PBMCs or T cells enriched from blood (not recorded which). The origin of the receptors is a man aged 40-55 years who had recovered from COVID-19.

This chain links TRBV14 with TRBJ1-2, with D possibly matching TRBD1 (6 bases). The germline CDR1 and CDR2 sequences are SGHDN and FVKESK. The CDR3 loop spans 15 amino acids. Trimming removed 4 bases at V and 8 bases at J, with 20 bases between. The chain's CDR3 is CASSPSGGARKGYTF. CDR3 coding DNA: TGTGCCAGCAGCCCCTCGGGGGGGGCGCGAAAAGGCTACACCTTC. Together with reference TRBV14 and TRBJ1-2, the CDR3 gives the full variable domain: EAGVTQFPSHSVIEKGQTVTLRCDPISGHDNLYWYRRVMGKEIKFLLHFVKESKQDESGMPNNRFLAERTGGTYSTLKVQPAELEDSGVYFCASSPSGGARKGYTFGSGTRLTVV.

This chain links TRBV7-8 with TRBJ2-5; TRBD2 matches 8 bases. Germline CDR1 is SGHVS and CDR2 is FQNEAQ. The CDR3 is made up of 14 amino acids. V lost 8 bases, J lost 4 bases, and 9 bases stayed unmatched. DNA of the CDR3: TGTGCCAGCCAACCGACTAGCGCTGGAGAGACCCAGTACTTC. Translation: CASQPTSAGETQYF.

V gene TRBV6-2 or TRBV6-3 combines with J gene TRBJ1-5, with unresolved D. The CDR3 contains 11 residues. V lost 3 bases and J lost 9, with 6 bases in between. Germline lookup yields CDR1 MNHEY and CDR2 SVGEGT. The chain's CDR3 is CASSYPGPQHF. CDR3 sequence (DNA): TGTGCCAGCAGTTATCCAGGGCCCCAGCATTTT.

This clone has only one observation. The CDR3 DNA sequence: TGTGCCAGCAGCCAAGATAGGGGGTTCTCCTACAATGAGCAGTTCTTC. Residues: CASSQDRGFSYNEQFF. The V gene is TRBV4-2, the J gene TRBJ2-1; a possible D gene is TRBD1 (6 bases). V was shortened by 0 bases and J by 0 bases, with 9 bases between the two germline ends. The CDR3 consists of 16 residues. Germline V gene lookup returns CDR1 LGHNA and CDR2 YNFKEQ.

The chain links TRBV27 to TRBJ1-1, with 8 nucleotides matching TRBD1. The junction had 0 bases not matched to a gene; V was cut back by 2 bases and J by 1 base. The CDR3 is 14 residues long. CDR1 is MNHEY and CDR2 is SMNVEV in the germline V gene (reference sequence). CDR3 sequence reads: CASSLTGGNTEAFF. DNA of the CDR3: TGTGCCAGCAGTTTAACAGGGGGGAACACTGAAGCTTTCTTT.

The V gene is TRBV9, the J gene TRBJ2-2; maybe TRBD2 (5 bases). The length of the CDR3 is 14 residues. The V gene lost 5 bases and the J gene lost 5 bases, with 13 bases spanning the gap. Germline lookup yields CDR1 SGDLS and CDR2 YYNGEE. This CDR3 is CASRLGLRTGELFF. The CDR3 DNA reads TGTGCCAGCAGACTAGGACTTAGGACCGGGGAGCTGTTTTTT. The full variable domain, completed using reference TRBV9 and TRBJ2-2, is DSGVTQTPKHLITATGQRVTLRCSPRSGDLSVYWYQQSLDQGLQFLIQYYNGEERAKGNILERFSAQQFPDLHSELNLSSLELGDSALYFCASRLGLRTGELFFGEGSRLTVL.

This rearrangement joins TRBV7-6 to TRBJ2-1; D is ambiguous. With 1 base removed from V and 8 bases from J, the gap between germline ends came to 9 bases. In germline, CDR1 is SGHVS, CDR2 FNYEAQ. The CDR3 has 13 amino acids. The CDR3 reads CASSLGLVDEQFF. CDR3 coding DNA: TGTGCCAGCAGCTTAGGTCTTGTCGATGAGCAGTTCTTC.

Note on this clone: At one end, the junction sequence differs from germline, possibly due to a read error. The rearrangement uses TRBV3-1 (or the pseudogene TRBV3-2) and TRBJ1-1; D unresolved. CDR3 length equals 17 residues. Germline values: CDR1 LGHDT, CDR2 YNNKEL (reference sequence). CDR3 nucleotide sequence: TGTGCCAGCATCCAAGGCCGGCGGAGACCTGTAGTCACTGAAGCTTTCTTT. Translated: CASIQGRRRPVVTEAFF.

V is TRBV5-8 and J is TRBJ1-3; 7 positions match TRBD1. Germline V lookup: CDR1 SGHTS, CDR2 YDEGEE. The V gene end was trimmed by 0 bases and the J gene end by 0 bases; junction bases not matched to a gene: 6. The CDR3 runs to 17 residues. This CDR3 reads CASSLARDSLSGNTIYF. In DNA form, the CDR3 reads TGTGCCAGCAGCTTGGCCCGGGACAGCCTCTCTGGAAACACCATATATTTT.

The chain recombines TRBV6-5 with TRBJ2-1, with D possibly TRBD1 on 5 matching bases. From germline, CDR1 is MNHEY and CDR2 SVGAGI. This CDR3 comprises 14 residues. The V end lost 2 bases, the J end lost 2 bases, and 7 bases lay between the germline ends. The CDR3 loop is CASSYRQPYNEQFF. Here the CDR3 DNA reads TGTGCCAGCAGTTACCGACAGCCCTACAATGAGCAGTTCTTC.

The DNA of the CDR3 is TGTGCCAGCAGCGACGGGACAGGGACAAAAAAACTGTTTTTT. Translated: CASSDGTGTKKLFF. The V and J genes are TRBV11-2 and TRBJ1-4, with 9 bases that match TRBD1. CDR1 is SGHAT, CDR2 FQNNGV, per germline. V gave up 5 bases and J gave up 9 bases; unmatched junction bases: 7. This CDR3 has 14 residues.

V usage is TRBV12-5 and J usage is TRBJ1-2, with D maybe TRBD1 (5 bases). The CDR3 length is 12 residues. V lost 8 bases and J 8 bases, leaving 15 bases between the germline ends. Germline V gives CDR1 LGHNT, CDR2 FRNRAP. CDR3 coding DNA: TGTGCTAGTAGATTGGGGACGGGAGGCTACACCTTC. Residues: CASRLGTGGYTF. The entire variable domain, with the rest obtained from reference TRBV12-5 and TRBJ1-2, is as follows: DARVTQTPRHKVTEMGQEVTMRCQPILGHNTVFWYRQTMMQGLELLAYFRNRAPLDDSGMPKDRFSAEMPDATLATLKIQPSEPRDSAVYFCASRLGTGGYTFGSGTRLTVV.

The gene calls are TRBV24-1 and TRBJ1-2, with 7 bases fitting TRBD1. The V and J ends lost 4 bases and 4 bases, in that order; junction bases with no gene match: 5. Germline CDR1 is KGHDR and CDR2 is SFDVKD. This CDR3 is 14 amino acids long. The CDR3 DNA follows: TGTGCCACCAGTGACCCCCGGGACAGCTATGGCTACACCTTC. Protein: CATSDPRDSYGYTF.

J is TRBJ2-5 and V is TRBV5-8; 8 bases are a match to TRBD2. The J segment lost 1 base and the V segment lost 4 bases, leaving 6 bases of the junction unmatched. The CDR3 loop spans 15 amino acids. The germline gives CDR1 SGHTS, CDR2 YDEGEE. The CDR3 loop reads CASSRRGGAQETQYF. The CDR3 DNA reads TGTGCCAGCAGCCGACGGGGGGGGGCCCAAGAGACCCAGTACTTC.

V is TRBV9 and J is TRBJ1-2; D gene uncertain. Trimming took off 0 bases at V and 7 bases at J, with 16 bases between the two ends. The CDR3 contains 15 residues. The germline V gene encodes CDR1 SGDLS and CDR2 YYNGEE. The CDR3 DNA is TGTGCCAGCAGCGTAGCCGGAGGCGGTTATGGTGGCTACACCTTC. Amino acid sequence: CASSVAGGGYGGYTF.

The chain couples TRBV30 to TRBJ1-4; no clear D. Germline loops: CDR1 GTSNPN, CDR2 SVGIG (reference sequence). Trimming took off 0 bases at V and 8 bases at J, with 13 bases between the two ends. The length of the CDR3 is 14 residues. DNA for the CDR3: TGTGCCTGGAGTGTAAAACAGAAGGAAGAAAAACTGTTTTTT. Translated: CAWSVKQKEEKLFF.

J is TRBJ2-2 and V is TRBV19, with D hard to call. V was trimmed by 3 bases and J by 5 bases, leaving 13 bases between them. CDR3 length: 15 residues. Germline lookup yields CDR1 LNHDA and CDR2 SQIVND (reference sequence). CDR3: CASSIRGSGTGELFF. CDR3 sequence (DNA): TGTGCCAGTAGTATCCGCGGCTCCGGAACCGGGGAGCTGTTTTTT.

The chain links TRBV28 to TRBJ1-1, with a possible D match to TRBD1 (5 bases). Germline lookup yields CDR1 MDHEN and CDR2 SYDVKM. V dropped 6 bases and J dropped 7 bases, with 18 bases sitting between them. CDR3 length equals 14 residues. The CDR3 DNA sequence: TGTGCCAGCAGCTCACCGGGACTGACGGGTGAAGCTTTCTTT. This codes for CASSSPGLTGEAFF.

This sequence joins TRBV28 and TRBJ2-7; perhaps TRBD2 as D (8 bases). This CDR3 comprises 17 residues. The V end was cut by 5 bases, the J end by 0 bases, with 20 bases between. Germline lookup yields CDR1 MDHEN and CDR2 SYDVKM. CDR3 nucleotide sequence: TGTGCCAGCAGTCCTAGCGGGCACAGGGGCAGCTCCTACGAGCAGTACTTC. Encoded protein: CASSPSGHRGSSYEQYF. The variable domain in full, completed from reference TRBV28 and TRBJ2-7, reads DVKVTQSSRYLVKRTGEKVFLECVQDMDHENMFWYRQDPGLGLRLIYFSYDVKMKEKGDIPEGYSVSREKKERFSLILESASTNQTSMYLCASSPSGHRGSSYEQYFGPGTRLTVT.

The CDR3 sequence is CASSIGRQAGLWTEAFF. CDR3 DNA sequence: TGTGCCAGTAGTATTGGGCGTCAGGCGGGTTTGTGGACTGAAGCTTTCTTT. J is TRBJ1-1 and V is TRBV19; D unresolved. Germline V gives CDR1 LNHDA, CDR2 SQIVND (reference sequence). With 3 bases removed from V and 5 bases from J, the gap between germline ends came to 22 bases. The CDR3 length is 17 residues.

The CDR3 protein is CASSPTGGTEAFF. The CDR3, as DNA: TGTGCCAGCTCACCGACAGGGGGCACTGAAGCTTTCTTT. V is TRBV18 and J is TRBJ1-1, with TRBD1 matching 9 bases. The V gene end was trimmed by 3 bases and the J gene end by 4 bases; junction bases not matched to a gene: 0. CDR1 is KGHSH and CDR2 is LQKENI in the germline V gene. This CDR3 has 13 amino acids.

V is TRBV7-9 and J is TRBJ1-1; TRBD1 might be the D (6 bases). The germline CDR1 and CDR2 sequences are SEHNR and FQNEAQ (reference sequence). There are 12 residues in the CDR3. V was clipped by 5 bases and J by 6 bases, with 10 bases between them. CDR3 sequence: CASSITGPEAFF. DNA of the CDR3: TGTGCCAGCAGCATAACAGGGCCTGAAGCTTTCTTT.

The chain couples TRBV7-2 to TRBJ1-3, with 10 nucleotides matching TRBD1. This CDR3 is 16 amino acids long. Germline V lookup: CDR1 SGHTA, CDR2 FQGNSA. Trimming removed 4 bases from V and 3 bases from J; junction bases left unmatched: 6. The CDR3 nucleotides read TGTGCCAGCAGCTCCCGACAGGGGGCGGGTGGAAACACCATATATTTT. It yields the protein CASSSRQGAGGNTIYF.

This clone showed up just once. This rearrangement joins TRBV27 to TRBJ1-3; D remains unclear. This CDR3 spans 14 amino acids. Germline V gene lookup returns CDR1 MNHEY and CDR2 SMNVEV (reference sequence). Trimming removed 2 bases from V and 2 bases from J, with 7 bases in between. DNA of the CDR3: TGTGCCAGCAGTTTAAGAGGGCCTGGAAACACCATATATTTT. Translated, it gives CASSLRGPGNTIYF.